This TCR beta chain was profiled in a study of T cells in Graves' hyperthyroidism and ophthalmopathy. This CDR3 spans 12 amino acids. Trimming took 2 bases from V and 6 from J, leaving 5 bases between them. Per germline, CDR1 MDHEN and CDR2 SYDVKM. This clonotype came up many times. Amplified TCR beta CDR3 regions derived from RNA transcripts. With the HTBI primer set, the TCR CDR3 went through a first round of RT-PCR. TCRdb processed the multiplex PCR reads anew with MiXCR; each CDR3 protein has one entry. The table has about 710,000 distinct CDR3 sequences, about 17% seen once. Newly diagnosed patients aged 18 to 65 had hyperthyroidism of under 2 months' duration. The PBMCs studied were ones that came from around 10 ml fresh peripheral blood.

The TCR sequence derives from a young man with Graves' hyperthyroidism. The chain uses TRBV28 and TRBJ1-5, with D uncertain. Sequenced: blood. As DNA, the CDR3 is TGTGCCAGCAGTTTAGAAGGTCAGCCCCAGCATTTT. It is translated as CASSLEGQPQHF.